Listed below are T cell receptor beta chains from one sample, sequenced in a study of blood T cell repertoires in COVID-19. Assay: immunoSEQ multiplex PCR; the TCRdb copy retains only in-frame clones and omits some. The table has approximately 85,000 clones, less than 95% seen once; the top ten hold about 1%. Sequencing used peripheral blood. These receptors were collected from a woman aged 50 to 60 in a cohort sampled during active COVID-19. Each CDR3 is given with its conserved first and last residue. The D gene is left open where the match is weak. Only part of the rows carry a size: once, few, many, or a class if the clone is expanded.

TRBJ2-1 | TRBD2 | NA | 17 | TRBV10-3 | TGTGCCATCAGTGAGCCTGAAGGGCTAGCGGGAGGCAATGAGCAGTTCTTC | CAISEPEGLAGGNEQFF
TRBJ1-1 | NA | NA | 14 | TRBV29-1 | TGCAGCGTACTCCATGGGACTGTTAACACTGAAGCTTTCTTT | CSVLHGTVNTEAFF
TRBJ2-6 | TRBD1 | NA | 18 | TRBV19 | TGTGCCAGTAGGAGGGACAGGGGTCTCCCCTCTGGGGCCAACGTCCTGACTTTC | CASRRDRGLPSGANVLTF
TRBJ2-7 | NA | NA | 14 | TRBV28 | TGTGCCAGCCAGGCGCCTAGCGCTCCCTACGAGCAGTACTTC | CASQAPSAPYEQYF
TRBJ1-5 | NA | once | 16 | TRBV28 | TGTGCCAGCAGTCTCTGGACAATTAGTAGCAATCAGCCCCAGCATTTT | CASSLWTISSNQPQHF
TRBJ1-5 | NA | few | 16 | TRBV19 | TGTGCCAGTAGTATCCATTCGGCAGGTAGCAATCAGCCCCAGCATTTT | CASSIHSAGSNQPQHF
TRBJ2-2 | TRBD2 | NA | 15 | TRBV2 | TGTGCCAGCAGCGCCTTAGCGGGAGTTAACGGGGAGCTGTTTTTT | CASSALAGVNGELFF
TRBJ2-7 | TRBD2 | NA | 15 | TRBV18 | TGTGCCAGCTCGTCCGGACTAGCGGAGACAGGGGAGCAGTACTTC | CASSSGLAETGEQYF
TRBJ2-1 | NA | NA | 14 | TRBV5-1 | TGCGCCAGCAGCCTGGACTCACGACTCAATGAGCAGTTCTTC | CASSLDSRLNEQFF
TRBJ2-7 | NA | NA | 11 | TRBV9 | TGTGCCAGCAGCACCGCGGGGGAGCAGTACTTC | CASSTAGEQYF
TRBJ2-2 | TRBD2 | NA | 16 | TRBV11-3 | TGTGCCAGCAGCTTAGCCGGGAGGGCGGGCACCGGGGAGCTGTTTTTT | CASSLAGRAGTGELFF
TRBJ2-1 | NA | NA | 15 | TRBV19 | TGTGCCAGTAGTCCGACTCGAAGCTCCTACAATGAGCAGTTCTTC | CASSPTRSSYNEQFF